The clone carrying this TCR beta chain was seen many times. Its antigen is undetermined. The sample belongs to a study of Graves' ophthalmopathy and Graves' hyperthyroidism. Study-wide results and limits: Discriminating ophthalmopathy from stable hyperthyroidism, a 13-signature model attained a sensitivity of approximately 90% and a specificity of about 83%.

The CDR3 spans 16 residues. The trim removed 7 bases at V and 5 bases at J, leaving 16 bases unmatched. CDR1 and CDR2 from the germline V gene are SGHTA and FQGNSA. The sequenced template was RNA, covering the TCR beta CDR3 region. HTBI-primed first-round RT-PCR preceded second-round multiplex PCR. TCRdb independently ran MiXCR on the multiplex PCR reads; one entry per CDR3 protein. The sample lists over a million distinct CDR3 sequences, 35% to 45% seen once, with approximately 10% in the top ten. Exclusion applied to patients with other autoimmune diseases, uncontrolled infections, pregnancy or lactation. Diagnosis was based on clinical symptoms, serum thyroxine, TRAb, thyroid ultrasound and orbital computed tomography.

The rearrangement uses TRBV7-2 and TRBJ2-5; 7 bases align to TRBD2. The material sequenced was peripheral blood or thyroid tissue (not recorded which). The receptor was isolated from an adult man with Graves' hyperthyroidism. CDR3 bases: TGTGCCAGCACCGAAAACCAAGCGGGGCGGAGGGAGACCCAGTACTTC. Translating gives CASTENQAGRRETQYF.